These T cell receptor beta chains were read from a single sample in a study of cytomegalovirus exposure and HLA in healthy donors. TCRdb's table, derived via immunoSEQ multiplex PCR, lists solely in-frame clones and lacks some. The sample holds 90,000 or so clones; over 75% are singletons and the top ten take over 3%. Input material: PBMCs. The receptors shown here come from a man in his fifties in good health and CMV-seronegative. CDR3s include the opening cysteine and the closing phenylalanine or tryptophan. A D gene is named only where the DNA matches it firmly. Clone size appears in some rows only: once, few, many, or a class for an expanded clone.

d_call clone_size j_call v_call cdr3_aa cdr3_nt
NA NA TRBJ2-3 TRBV4-2 CASSQDQEGPPTDTQYF TGTGCCAGCAGCCAAGATCAAGAGGGTCCCCCCACAGATACGCAGTATTTT
TRBD1 NA TRBJ2-3 TRBV28 CASRTRQGSSDTQYF TGTGCCAGCAGGACGAGACAGGGTTCATCGGATACGCAGTATTTT
NA NA TRBJ1-2 TRBV27 CASSLAGTNYGYTF TGTGCCAGCAGTTTGGCAGGCACTAACTATGGCTACACCTTC
TRBD2 NA TRBJ2-5 TRBV28 CASSRLPGLAGEETQYF TGTGCCAGCAGCCGACTGCCGGGACTAGCGGGAGAAGAGACCCAGTACTTC
NA NA TRBJ1-1 TRBV27 CASSPSTRYTEAFF TGTGCCAGCAGTCCCTCAACGAGATACACTGAAGCTTTCTTT
TRBD2 NA TRBJ2-7 TRBV9 CASSVGLADEQYF TGTGCCAGCAGCGTGGGACTAGCAGACGAGCAGTACTTC
TRBD1 NA TRBJ2-7 TRBV2 CASSAGTGGYEQYF TGTGCCAGCAGTGCCGGGACAGGAGGCTACGAGCAGTACTTC
TRBD1 NA TRBJ2-7 TRBV2 CASSTTGVGEQYF TGTGCCAGCAGTACAACAGGGGTGGGCGAGCAGTACTTC
TRBD1 NA TRBJ1-5 TRBV27 CASSPGTGVAQPQHF TGTGCCAGCAGTCCCGGGACAGGGGTGGCTCAGCCCCAGCATTTT
TRBD2 NA TRBJ2-7 TRBV5-4 CASSLDGGTRRYEQYF TGTGCCAGCAGCTTGGACGGCGGGACTAGACGCTACGAGCAGTACTTC
TRBD2 NA TRBJ2-1 TRBV28 CASSPLAGGEFF TGTGCCAGCAGTCCGTTAGCGGGAGGGGAGTTCTTC
NA NA TRBJ1-1 TRBV10-2 CASRRGGGYTEAFF TGCGCCAGCAGGAGGGGAGGGGGTTACACTGAAGCTTTCTTT
NA NA TRBJ1-1 TRBV5-1 CASSLAYGATEAFF TGCGCCAGCAGCTTGGCCTATGGGGCCACTGAAGCTTTCTTT
TRBD1 NA TRBJ2-7 TRBV28 CASSPNFDRVTDEQYF TGTGCCAGCAGCCCAAATTTTGACAGGGTAACTGACGAGCAGTACTTC
TRBD1 few TRBJ1-2 TRBV9 CASSPGQGRAYGYTF TGTGCCAGCAGCCCCGGACAGGGCCGCGCCTATGGCTACACCTTC
NA NA TRBJ2-6 TRBV7-9 CASSLTGSGANVLTF TGTGCCAGCAGCTTAACTGGCTCTGGGGCCAACGTCCTGACTTTC
NA NA TRBJ2-7 TRBV27 CASSLSGQYPYEQYF TGTGCCAGCAGTTTATCGGGGCAGTACCCTTACGAGCAGTACTTC
TRBD1 NA TRBJ1-4 TRBV7-9 CASSLDRGGLFF TGTGCCAGCAGCTTGGACAGGGGTGGGCTGTTTTTT
TRBD2 NA TRBJ2-1 TRBV5-1 CASRAGTSGTVYNEQFF TGCGCCAGCAGAGCCGGGACTAGCGGGACCGTCTACAATGAGCAGTTCTTC
NA NA TRBJ1-1 TRBV19 CASRPRGRTEAFF TGTGCCAGTAGACCGCGAGGCCGCACTGAAGCTTTCTTT
TRBD2 NA TRBJ2-1 TRBV19 CASSMTSGRANEQFF TGTGCCAGTAGTATGACTAGCGGGAGAGCAAATGAGCAGTTCTTC
NA NA TRBJ2-5 TRBV5-6 CASSSSFASQETQYF TGTGCCAGCAGCTCAAGCTTTGCTAGTCAAGAGACCCAGTACTTC
TRBD1 NA TRBJ1-4 TRBV4-3 CASSQGQGRNEKLFF TGCGCCAGCAGCCAAGGACAGGGGAGGAATGAAAAACTGTTTTTT
TRBD2 NA TRBJ2-2 TRBV9 CASSVRAGGANTGELFF TGTGCCAGCAGCGTTAGAGCGGGAGGGGCGAACACCGGGGAGCTGTTTTTT
NA NA TRBJ1-5 TRBV21-1 CASSKWAYGRSYKYSNQPQHF TGTGCCAGCAGCAAATGGGCCTATGGGAGAAGCTACAAATATAGCAATCAGCCCCAGCATTTT
NA few TRBJ2-7 TRBV5-8 CASSLSRTYEQYF TGTGCCAGCAGCCTATCTAGGACCTACGAGCAGTACTTC
TRBD1 NA TRBJ1-1 TRBV6-1 CASSEALETGGFF TGTGCCAGCAGTGAAGCGCTGGAGACAGGGGGTTTCTTT
NA once TRBJ1-2 TRBV5-1 CASSLQVNNYGYTF TGCGCCAGCAGCTTGCAGGTGAATAACTATGGCTACACCTTC
TRBD1 NA TRBJ1-5 TRBV9 CASSEGTGGSNQPQHF TGTGCCAGCAGCGAGGGGACAGGGGGGAGCAATCAGCCCCAGCATTTT
TRBD2 NA TRBJ2-4 TRBV10-3 CAISDGRSGSSDIQYF TGTGCCATCAGTGACGGGAGAAGCGGGAGTTCTGACATTCAGTACTTC
NA NA TRBJ2-4 TRBV21-1 CASSNLDPGPLKAGGNLGKNIQYF TGTGCCAGCAGCAATCTCGACCCGGGACCTTTGAAAGCGGGAGGGAATTTAGGCAAAAACATTCAGTACTTC
TRBD2 NA TRBJ2-5 TRBV28 CASSLVDRGDQETQYF TGTGCCAGCAGTTTAGTAGATCGGGGGGACCAAGAGACCCAGTACTTC
NA NA TRBJ2-7 TRBV28 CASAYPAGPYEQYF TGTGCCAGCGCCTATCCCGCAGGCCCTTACGAGCAGTACTTC
NA NA TRBJ1-1 TRBV20-1 CSAPADTEAFF TGCAGTGCCCCGGCGGACACTGAAGCTTTCTTT
TRBD1 NA TRBJ1-4 TRBV7-2 CASSFGTGGEKLFF TGTGCCAGCAGCTTTGGGACAGGGGGGGAAAAACTGTTTTTT
NA NA TRBJ2-3 TRBV11-2 CASSLGQVTDTQYF TGTGCCAGCAGCTTAGGACAGGTCACAGATACGCAGTATTTT
TRBD2 NA TRBJ2-7 TRBV4-1 CASSHRASGRYEQYF TGCGCCAGCAGCCATAGGGCTAGCGGGAGATATGAGCAGTACTTC
NA NA TRBJ1-2 TRBV9 CASSAGQLYGYTF TGTGCCAGCAGCGCCGGACAGCTCTATGGCTACACCTTC
NA NA TRBJ2-7 TRBV29-1 CSVEDLGIPYEQYF TGCAGCGTTGAAGACCTAGGAATCCCCTACGAGCAGTACTTC
TRBD2 NA TRBJ2-2 TRBV7-3 CASSPRTSGGGELFF TGTGCCAGCAGCCCCCGGACTAGCGGTGGCGGGGAGCTGTTTTTT
TRBD2 NA TRBJ2-5 TRBV4-1 CASSQRLAGGGETQYF TGCGCCAGCAGCCAAAGACTAGCGGGAGGGGGAGAGACCCAGTACTTC
NA NA TRBJ2-7 TRBV9 CASSVGGGPYEQYF TGTGCCAGCAGCGTAGGGGGGGGGCCCTACGAGCAGTACTTC
NA NA TRBJ2-1 TRBV2 CASSEGTINNEQFF TGTGCCAGCAGTGAAGGGACTATAAACAATGAGCAGTTCTTC
TRBD1 NA TRBJ1-1 TRBV11-2 CASSQTTGVGAEAFF TGTGCCAGCAGCCAGACGACAGGGGTAGGGGCTGAAGCTTTCTTT
TRBD1 NA TRBJ2-7 TRBV28 CASSFPTGVEQYF TGTGCCAGCAGTTTTCCGACAGGGGTCGAGCAGTACTTC